Here is one T cell receptor (beta chain) with its context. The antigen remains unidentified. The CDR3 goes on 3 residues after the read ends, and that part is filled in from the germline J gene. Libraries were prepared by immunoSEQ multiplex PCR; TCRdb keeps only in-frame clonotypes and omits some of them. The specimen has roughly 42,000 clones, none found just once. This entry belongs to a study of T cell clonality in common variable immunodeficiency. The CDR3 covers 12 residues. Trimming removed 4 bases at V and 4 bases at J, with 5 bases between. Germline assignment: CDR1 SEHNR and CDR2 FQNEAQ (reference sequence). All CVID subjects were on immunoglobulin replacement for at least one year. Overall study results and limits: Links between repertoire features and CVID complications were heterogeneity-limited. Common variable immunodeficiency TCR beta sequences reportedly had fewer deletions and N-nucleotide insertions. What drives increased CVID clonality needs T cell subpopulation sequencing. Shared TCRbeta clones were fewer between CVID subjects than controls.

The chain is built from TRBV7-9 and TRBJ1-3; D is uncertain. Sequencing was carried out using peripheral blood mononuclear cells. This clonotype was obtained from a human donor with common variable immunodeficiency. This CDR3 is CASSSGGNTIYF. The sequenced part of the CDR3 DNA is TGTGCCAGCAGCTCAGGAGGAAACACC.